These T cell receptor beta chains were read from a single sample in a study of metastatic and nonmetastatic thyroid tumors. TCRdb ran MiXCR on the PCR reads. The sample carries several thousand clones, 37% recorded once. The sample was tumor tissue. The receptors were gathered from a male donor with papillary thyroid cancer or a benign thyroid nodule (not recorded which). Some clones in this sample may be carry-over from other donors' samples. CDR3s include the opening cysteine and the closing phenylalanine or tryptophan. D genes are given only for firm matches. Clone size appears in some rows only: once, few, many, or a class for an expanded clone.

j_call: TRBJ2-1; d_call: TRBD2; clone_size: .; v_call: TRBV20-1; cdr3_nt: TGCAGTGCTAGCTCTCCTAGCGGAGAATACAATGAGCAGTTCTTC; cdr3_aa: CSASSPSGEYNEQFF
j_call: TRBJ2-5; d_call: .; clone_size: few; v_call: TRBV6-5; cdr3_nt: TGTGCCAGCAGTTACTCGAACGCACAGGGCGGGGAGACCCAGTACTTC; cdr3_aa: CASSYSNAQGGETQYF
j_call: TRBJ2-1; d_call: TRBD2; clone_size: few; v_call: TRBV6-2/TRBV6-3; cdr3_nt: TGTGCCAGCAGTTACTCGACTAGCGGGATGAATGAGCAGTTCTTC; cdr3_aa: CASSYSTSGMNEQFF
j_call: TRBJ2-7; d_call: .; clone_size: once; v_call: TRBV3-1; cdr3_nt: TGTGCCAGCAGCCTTTGGACTGTCTCCTACGAGCAGTACTTC; cdr3_aa: CASSLWTVSYEQYF
j_call: TRBJ1-2; d_call: .; clone_size: few; v_call: TRBV19; cdr3_nt: TGTGCCAGTAGTGGGCCTTCGGGGGCCGGAGGCTACACCTTC; cdr3_aa: CASSGPSGAGGYTF
j_call: TRBJ2-7; d_call: TRBD2; clone_size: .; v_call: TRBV5-1; cdr3_nt: TGCGCCAGCAGCCTACTTCCGACTAGCGGGAGAAGGTACGAGCAGTACTTC; cdr3_aa: CASSLLPTSGRRYEQYF
j_call: TRBJ2-7; d_call: TRBD1; clone_size: few; v_call: TRBV12-5; cdr3_nt: TGTGCTAGTGGTCGTGGGACAGGGGGCTCCTACGAGCAGTACTTC; cdr3_aa: CASGRGTGGSYEQYF
j_call: TRBJ1-2; d_call: TRBD1; clone_size: few; v_call: TRBV6-1; cdr3_nt: TGTGCCAGCAGTTCCGGGACAGGGCTGAACTATGGCTACACCTTC; cdr3_aa: CASSSGTGLNYGYTF
j_call: TRBJ2-5; d_call: .; clone_size: large; v_call: TRBV7-2; cdr3_nt: TGTGCCAGCAGCTTGTCGGAGACCCAGTACTTC; cdr3_aa: CASSLSETQYF
j_call: TRBJ2-7; d_call: TRBD2; clone_size: .; v_call: TRBV4-2; cdr3_nt: TGTGCCAGCAGCCACCTTACTAGCGGGAGTTACGAGCAGTACTTC; cdr3_aa: CASSHLTSGSYEQYF
j_call: TRBJ2-7; d_call: TRBD1; clone_size: few; v_call: TRBV2; cdr3_nt: TGTGCCAGCAGTCGGGACAGACTCTACGAGCAGTACTTC; cdr3_aa: CASSRDRLYEQYF
j_call: TRBJ1-3; d_call: TRBD1; clone_size: medium-sized; v_call: TRBV10-2; cdr3_nt: TGCGCCAGTACACCGGGACAGGGGAACACCATATATTTT; cdr3_aa: CASTPGQGNTIYF
j_call: TRBJ1-6; d_call: .; clone_size: few; v_call: TRBV6-2/TRBV6-3; cdr3_nt: TGTGCCAGCAGTTATGTGCAGGCGACCACGAGCTCCTATAATTCACCCCTCCACTTT; cdr3_aa: CASSYVQATTSSYNSPLHF
j_call: TRBJ2-1; d_call: .; clone_size: few; v_call: TRBV6-5; cdr3_nt: TGTGCCAGCAGTTACTCAGGGAGTGATGAGCAGTTCTTC; cdr3_aa: CASSYSGSDEQFF
j_call: TRBJ1-2; d_call: TRBD1; clone_size: .; v_call: TRBV27; cdr3_nt: TGTGCCAGCAGTTTATCCTTGGGACAGGGAGGATTTTATGGCTACACCTTC; cdr3_aa: CASSLSLGQGGFYGYTF
j_call: TRBJ2-7; d_call: TRBD1; clone_size: few; v_call: TRBV28; cdr3_nt: TGTGCCAGCAGTTCCCTTGCCCCCACCGGGACAGGGGGAAACGAGCAGTACTTC; cdr3_aa: CASSSLAPTGTGGNEQYF
j_call: TRBJ2-7; d_call: .; clone_size: .; v_call: TRBV2; cdr3_nt: TGTGCCAGCAGTGTACTGGGAGACGGCGAGCAGTACTTC; cdr3_aa: CASSVLGDGEQYF
j_call: TRBJ1-2; d_call: .; clone_size: once; v_call: TRBV30; cdr3_nt: TGTGCCTGGAGTACTACAGTAGGAGGCTACACCTTC; cdr3_aa: CAWSTTVGGYTF
j_call: TRBJ2-3; d_call: TRBD2; clone_size: large; v_call: TRBV24-1; cdr3_nt: TGTGCCACCAGTGAGACTAGCGACACAGATACGCAGTATTTT; cdr3_aa: CATSETSDTDTQYF
j_call: TRBJ2-5; d_call: TRBD1; clone_size: .; v_call: TRBV2; cdr3_nt: TGTGCCAGCACTATCACTCCGGGACAGGGGACACAAGAGACCCAGTACTTC; cdr3_aa: CASTITPGQGTQETQYF
j_call: TRBJ1-1; d_call: .; clone_size: .; v_call: TRBV20-1; cdr3_nt: TGCAGTGTGAGTGAAGCTTTCTTT; cdr3_aa: CSVSEAFF
j_call: TRBJ2-3; d_call: .; clone_size: .; v_call: TRBV6-5; cdr3_nt: TGTGCCAGCAGTTACTCCGGAGTAGCGGCGGATACGCAGTATTTT; cdr3_aa: CASSYSGVAADTQYF
j_call: TRBJ2-2; d_call: .; clone_size: .; v_call: TRBV7-3; cdr3_nt: TGTGCCAGCAGCTTGGCAGGGACCGGGGAGCTGTTTTTT; cdr3_aa: CASSLAGTGELFF
j_call: TRBJ2-3; d_call: TRBD2; clone_size: .; v_call: TRBV11-2; cdr3_nt: TGTGCCAGCAGCCTGTGGACTAGCGGGGGCCTAGATACGCAGTATTTT; cdr3_aa: CASSLWTSGGLDTQYF
j_call: TRBJ1-2; d_call: .; clone_size: .; v_call: TRBV5-1; cdr3_nt: TGCGCCAGCAGCCCACAGATCTCCTATGGCTACACCTTC; cdr3_aa: CASSPQISYGYTF
j_call: TRBJ1-2; d_call: .; clone_size: few; v_call: TRBV9; cdr3_nt: TGTGCCAGCAGCTCAAAAGGTGGCTACACCTTC; cdr3_aa: CASSSKGGYTF
j_call: TRBJ2-3; d_call: TRBD1; clone_size: .; v_call: TRBV28; cdr3_nt: TGTGCCAGCAAGGTTTCGACAGGGTTAGGGTCAGATACGCAGTATTTT; cdr3_aa: CASKVSTGLGSDTQYF
j_call: TRBJ2-5; d_call: TRBD2; clone_size: .; v_call: TRBV11-2; cdr3_nt: TGTGCCAGCAGCCCGGGACTAGCGGGAGGGGCAGAGACCCAGTACTTC; cdr3_aa: CASSPGLAGGAETQYF
j_call: TRBJ2-7; d_call: .; clone_size: few; v_call: TRBV28; cdr3_nt: TGTGCCAGCGGAACCGGGACCCCGAGGCCCGAGCAGTACTTC; cdr3_aa: CASGTGTPRPEQYF
j_call: TRBJ1-5; d_call: .; clone_size: few; v_call: TRBV2; cdr3_nt: TGTGCCAGCAGAAAAAACCAGGAGAGCAATCAGCCCCAGCATTTT; cdr3_aa: CASRKNQESNQPQHF
j_call: TRBJ2-7; d_call: .; clone_size: .; v_call: TRBV5-1; cdr3_nt: TGCGCCAGCAGGGAGGGGCCGGATCACGAGCAGTACTTC; cdr3_aa: CASREGPDHEQYF
j_call: TRBJ2-2; d_call: TRBD1; clone_size: .; v_call: TRBV11-3; cdr3_nt: TGTGCCAGCAGCTCGGGACAGGGGGCCGGGGAGCTGTTTTTT; cdr3_aa: CASSSGQGAGELFF
j_call: TRBJ2-2; d_call: .; clone_size: .; v_call: TRBV20-1; cdr3_nt: TGCAGTGCTAGCCGGGGCGGGGAGCTGTTTTTT; cdr3_aa: CSASRGGELFF
j_call: TRBJ2-1; d_call: .; clone_size: .; v_call: TRBV7-6; cdr3_nt: TGTGCCAGCAGCTTAGTTTGGGAGGCCTCCTACAATGAGCAGTTCTTC; cdr3_aa: CASSLVWEASYNEQFF
j_call: TRBJ2-7; d_call: TRBD2; clone_size: .; v_call: TRBV19; cdr3_nt: TGTGCCAGTAGTATAGCAGCGGGAGCTTACGAGCAGTACTTC; cdr3_aa: CASSIAAGAYEQYF
j_call: TRBJ2-1; d_call: TRBD1; clone_size: .; v_call: TRBV11-1; cdr3_nt: TGTGCCAGCAGAGACAGGGTTCGCGGAATTTGGAATGAGCAGTTCTTC; cdr3_aa: CASRDRVRGIWNEQFF
j_call: TRBJ2-7; d_call: TRBD2; clone_size: .; v_call: TRBV5-1; cdr3_nt: TGCGCCAGCAGCTGGGGATCGCCCAGCGGGAGCTCCGAGCAGTACTTC; cdr3_aa: CASSWGSPSGSSEQYF
j_call: TRBJ1-3; d_call: .; clone_size: .; v_call: TRBV5-1; cdr3_nt: TGCGCCAGCAAGCAGGTCTACGTTGCGGACACCATATATTTT; cdr3_aa: CASKQVYVADTIYF
j_call: TRBJ2-7; d_call: .; clone_size: .; v_call: TRBV6-5; cdr3_nt: TGTGCCAGCAGTTGGGCGGTGACCTACGAGCAGTACTTC; cdr3_aa: CASSWAVTYEQYF
j_call: TRBJ2-7; d_call: .; clone_size: .; v_call: TRBV28; cdr3_nt: TGTGCCACCCAGACCCCGGCAGTCTCCGAGCAGTACTTC; cdr3_aa: CATQTPAVSEQYF
j_call: TRBJ1-2; d_call: TRBD1; clone_size: few; v_call: TRBV28; cdr3_nt: TGTGCCAGCATACCTGGGGACAGGGATAACTATGGCTACACCTTC; cdr3_aa: CASIPGDRDNYGYTF
j_call: TRBJ2-7; d_call: TRBD2; clone_size: .; v_call: TRBV4-2; cdr3_nt: TGTGCCAGCAGCCAAGAGCTAGCGGGAGGGCCCTACGAGCAGTACTTC; cdr3_aa: CASSQELAGGPYEQYF
j_call: TRBJ1-6; d_call: TRBD1; clone_size: few; v_call: TRBV6-1; cdr3_nt: TGTGCCAGCAGCCGAACCGACAGGGCACCCCTCCACTTT; cdr3_aa: CASSRTDRAPLHF
j_call: TRBJ1-5; d_call: .; clone_size: few; v_call: TRBV6-1; cdr3_nt: TGTGCCAGCCTCGAGGGGTTTCAGCCCCAGCATTTT; cdr3_aa: CASLEGFQPQHF
j_call: TRBJ2-3; d_call: TRBD2; clone_size: .; v_call: TRBV14; cdr3_nt: TGTGCCAGCAGCCGCTTTATTAGCGGGAGGGACACAGATACGCAGTATTTT; cdr3_aa: CASSRFISGRDTDTQYF
j_call: TRBJ1-2; d_call: .; clone_size: few; v_call: TRBV6-1; cdr3_nt: TGTGCCAGCAGTGACTACCACTATGGCTACACCTTC; cdr3_aa: CASSDYHYGYTF
j_call: TRBJ2-1; d_call: TRBD2; clone_size: .; v_call: TRBV6-1; cdr3_nt: TGTGCCACCAGTACGGGACTACCGGACCATGAGCAGTTCTTC; cdr3_aa: CATSTGLPDHEQFF
j_call: TRBJ1-2; d_call: TRBD1; clone_size: .; v_call: TRBV7-2; cdr3_nt: TGTGCCAGCAGGCACCGGGACAGGGGGCTTTGGGGCTACACCTTC; cdr3_aa: CASRHRDRGLWGYTF
j_call: TRBJ2-3; d_call: TRBD2; clone_size: .; v_call: TRBV11-2; cdr3_nt: TGTGCCAGCAGCTCCTGGACTAGCGGGGACACAGATACGCAGTATTTT; cdr3_aa: CASSSWTSGDTDTQYF
j_call: TRBJ2-7; d_call: .; clone_size: .; v_call: TRBV20-1; cdr3_nt: TGCAGTGCTACCGCCCGTAATTATTACGAGCAGTACTTC; cdr3_aa: CSATARNYYEQYF
j_call: TRBJ1-6; d_call: .; clone_size: .; v_call: TRBV19; cdr3_nt: TGTGCCAGTGCCTCAAATTCACCCCTCCACTTT; cdr3_aa: CASASNSPLHF
j_call: TRBJ2-7; d_call: TRBD2; clone_size: .; v_call: TRBV13; cdr3_nt: TGTGCCAGCAGCTCGTTAGCGGGAGGGCCCTCCGAGCAGTACTTC; cdr3_aa: CASSSLAGGPSEQYF
j_call: TRBJ2-7; d_call: TRBD1; clone_size: few; v_call: TRBV6-1; cdr3_nt: TGTGCCAGCAGTGTGGACAGGGGCTTCTCCTACGAGCAGTACTTC; cdr3_aa: CASSVDRGFSYEQYF